This T cell receptor beta chain was profiled in a study of blood T cell repertoires in COVID-19. The protocol was immunoSEQ multiplex PCR, while the TCRdb copy is restricted to in-frame clones and leaves out a portion. The sample has 300,000 to 450,000 clones, approximately 90% seen once. Germline CDR1 reads MNHEY; CDR2 reads SVGAGI. V was cut by 7 bases and J by 7 bases, with 11 bases left in between. The CDR3 has 13 residues. This TCR was sampled from a woman aged 18-29 years who had recovered from COVID-19. V gene TRBV6-5 combines with J gene TRBJ1-6, with unresolved D. The specimen was PBMCs or T cells enriched from blood (not recorded which). Written as DNA, the CDR3 is TGTGCCAGCAAAAGCGGGGAGAATTCACCCCTCCACTTT. It specifies CASKSGENSPLHF.